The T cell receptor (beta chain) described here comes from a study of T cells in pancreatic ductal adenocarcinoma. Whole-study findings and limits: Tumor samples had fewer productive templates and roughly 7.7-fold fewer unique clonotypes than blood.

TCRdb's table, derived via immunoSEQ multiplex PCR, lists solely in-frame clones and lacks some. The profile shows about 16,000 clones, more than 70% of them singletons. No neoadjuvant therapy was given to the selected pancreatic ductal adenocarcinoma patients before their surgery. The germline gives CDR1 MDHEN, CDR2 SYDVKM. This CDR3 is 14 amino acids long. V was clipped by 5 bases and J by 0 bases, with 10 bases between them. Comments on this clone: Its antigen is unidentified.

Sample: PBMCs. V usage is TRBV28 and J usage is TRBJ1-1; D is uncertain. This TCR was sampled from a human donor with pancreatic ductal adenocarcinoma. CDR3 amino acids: CASSQTSLNTEAFF. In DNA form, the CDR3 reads TGTGCCAGCAGTCAAACAAGTTTGAACACTGAAGCTTTCTTT.